A single sample is the source of the 5 T cell receptor beta chains below, sequenced in a study of T cell responses to AZD1222 COVID-19 vaccine. Assay: immunoSEQ multiplex PCR; the TCRdb copy retains only in-frame clones and omits some. Among about 94,000 clones, 85% were seen once, and the ten largest hold about 4.6%. Sequencing used peripheral blood, obtained 28 days after the second AZD1222 dose. These receptors were collected from an adult who received the AZD1222 COVID-19 vaccine.

The rearrangement joins TRBV3-1 (or the pseudogene TRBV3-2) to TRBJ2-7; the D gene is possibly TRBD2 (5 bases). CDR3 size: 14 residues. Germline CDR1 is LGHDT and CDR2 is YNNKEL (reference sequence). Trimming shortened V by 1 base and J by 2 bases, and 9 bases separated the two germline ends. For the CDR3, the DNA is TGTGCCAGCAGCCAAGGGGCCGGGACCTACGAGCAGTACTTC. It specifies CASSQGAGTYEQYF.

The rearrangement joins TRBV27 to TRBJ2-1; 8 nucleotides agree with TRBD2. Germline V CDR1 and CDR2: MNHEY, SMNVEV (reference sequence). The CDR3 runs to 14 residues. V lost 10 bases and J lost 7; bases outside the gene matches: 12. The CDR3 region has the DNA TGTGCCACCGCGATCGGGGGGGCGGGTAATGAGCAGTTCTTC. Translating it yields CATAIGGAGNEQFF.

This clone was observed a handful of times. This chain joins TRBV28 and TRBJ1-4; 12 bases fit TRBD1. The length of the CDR3 is 18 residues. Trimming took 6 bases from V and 0 from J; bases not matched to a gene: 8. Germline CDR1 is MDHEN and CDR2 is SYDVKM. This CDR3 is CASSQTGTGGPTNEKLFF. CDR3 DNA sequence: TGTGCCAGCAGCCAAACCGGGACAGGGGGCCCAACTAATGAAAAACTGTTTTTT. The full variable domain, its missing parts supplied by reference TRBV28 and TRBJ1-4, is DVKVTQSSRYLVKRTGEKVFLECVQDMDHENMFWYRQDPGLGLRLIYFSYDVKMKEKGDIPEGYSVSREKKERFSLILESASTNQTSMYLCASSQTGTGGPTNEKLFFGSGTQLSVL.

J is TRBJ1-4 and V is TRBV28, with a possible D match to TRBD1 (5 bases). The CDR3 has 13 residues. Trimming removed 5 bases at V and 3 bases at J, with 7 bases between. CDR1 MDHEN and CDR2 SYDVKM come from the germline V gene. CDR3: CASSQGANEKLFF. DNA for the CDR3: TGTGCCAGCAGTCAGGGCGCTAATGAAAAACTGTTTTTT.

The CDR3 sequence: CASSSLAESSLGQFF. DNA for the CDR3: TGTGCCAGCAGCTCTCTAGCGGAATCCTCCTTAGGGCAGTTCTTC. The chain is built from TRBV7-8 and TRBJ2-1; 7 positions match TRBD2. The junction had 15 bases not matched to a gene; V was cut back by 4 bases and J by 12 bases. CDR1 SGHVS and CDR2 FQNEAQ come from the germline V gene. The CDR3 covers 15 residues.